The source of this T cell receptor beta chain is a study of shared clonotypes between healthy human individuals. Study at large: Aged 18 to 49, the donors were a couple of women and a few men.

Every one of the donors was a Caucasian adult that lived in Nashville, Tennessee. The data were produced by immunoSEQ multiplex PCR, yet TCRdb's version contains in-frame clones alone and is incomplete. The data hold hundreds of thousands of clones, with 90% to 96% observed a single time. Study-level points and caveats: Expectations were that clonotype sharing among donors would be affected by sequencing depth. Some naive CD4 clonotypes, around 5%, turned up in common across a handful of donors.

This clone was detected only once. The target antigen is unknown. Germline V lookup: CDR1 SGHRS, CDR2 YFSETQ. The CDR3 has 13 amino acids. V gave up 7 bases and J gave up 5 bases, with 12 bases separating them. What was sequenced was naive CD4+ T cells sorted from blood. Noted subset: CD45RA+ positively selected. The V gene is TRBV5-1, the J gene TRBJ1-4; D might be TRBD1 (5 bases). The origin of this receptor is a woman in her twenties or thirties in good health. CDR3 sequence: CASRDGSNEKLFF. The CDR3 DNA sequence: TGCGCCAGCCGGGACGGATCCAATGAAAAACTGTTTTTT.